One sample yielded the 6 T cell receptor beta chains listed below, sequenced in a study of early T cells in non-severe SARS-CoV-2 infection. MiXCR, run by TCRdb on the 5' RACE reads, gives a single entry per CDR3 protein. The repertoire has 69,000 or so distinct CDR3 sequences, about 4.6% of them found once; the top ten carry roughly 3.9%. The starting material was whole blood, obtained at baseline. Source of these receptors: an adult who was a healthcare worker with PCR-confirmed SARS-CoV-2 infection or an uninfected control (not recorded which). The donor label of this sample is uncertain.

The chain employs TRBV11-3 and TRBJ1-1, with unresolved D. Germline CDR1 SGHNT, CDR2 YENEEA. Trimming pared 2 bases from V and 1 base from J, leaving 8 bases between. This CDR3 contains 14 residues. CDR3 nucleotide sequence: TGTGCCAGCAGCTTACATTCAGAGAACACTGAAGCTTTCTTT. It is translated as CASSLHSENTEAFF.

There are many counts of this clonotype. V and J are TRBV2 and TRBJ2-2; 8 bases match TRBD1. CDR1 SNHLY and CDR2 FYNNEI come from the germline V gene. This CDR3 comprises 15 residues. After removal of 3 bases from V and 4 bases from J, the junction contained 4 bases not matched to a gene. The CDR3 nucleotides read TGTGCCAGCAGTGAGTCTGGACAGGGCACCGGGGAGCTGTTTTTT. This gives the protein CASSESGQGTGELFF.

The rearrangement links TRBV28 to TRBJ1-1; unclear D gene. From germline, CDR1 is MDHEN and CDR2 SYDVKM. V was clipped by 8 bases and J by 3 bases, with 13 bases between them. The CDR3 contains 13 residues. In nucleotides, the CDR3 is TGTGCCAGCGGCCGGGTCTCTCACACTGAAGCTTTCTTT. Translated, it gives CASGRVSHTEAFF. The full variable domain, completed using reference TRBV28 and TRBJ1-1, is DVKVTQSSRYLVKRTGEKVFLECVQDMDHENMFWYRQDPGLGLRLIYFSYDVKMKEKGDIPEGYSVSREKKERFSLILESASTNQTSMYLCASGRVSHTEAFFGQGTRLTVV.

This clonotype showed up many times. The chain couples TRBV6-4 to TRBJ2-3; 8 positions match TRBD2. V lost 2 bases, J lost 3 bases, and 7 bases stayed unmatched. Germline CDR1 is MRHNA and CDR2 is SNTAGT. There are 16 residues in the CDR3. CDR3 sequence: CASSDEPGLATDTQYF. CDR3 in DNA: TGTGCCAGCAGTGACGAGCCAGGACTAGCAACAGATACGCAGTATTTT.

This clonotype was found many times. This chain links TRBV7-8 with TRBJ1-1; 11 bases align to TRBD1. Trimming took 5 bases from V and 4 from J; bases not matched to a gene: 6. Germline V lookup: CDR1 SGHVS, CDR2 FQNEAQ. The CDR3 is made up of 15 amino acids. In DNA form, the CDR3 reads TGTGCCAGCAGCCCCATAGGACAGGGGGCCACTGAAGCTTTCTTT. As protein: CASSPIGQGATEAFF.

This clonotype has more than one count but fewer than ten. The gene calls are TRBV7-6 and TRBJ2-7; D possibly corresponds to TRBD1 (6 bases). The CDR3 runs to 14 residues. The V and J ends lost 3 bases and 0 bases respectively, with 9 bases between them. CDR1 is SGHVS, CDR2 FNYEAQ, per germline. CDR3 nucleotide sequence: TGTGCCAGCAGCTTTAGGACAGACTCCTACGAGCAGTACTTC. It yields the protein CASSFRTDSYEQYF.